The TCR beta chain described here comes from a study of cytomegalovirus exposure and HLA in healthy donors. Overall study context: An analysis done earlier identified some 120 million unique TCR beta sequences from about 179 million T cells.

V lost 0 bases to trimming and J lost 1 base, with 7 bases between them. The CDR3 has 16 amino acids. Per germline, CDR1 LNHDA and CDR2 SQIVND (reference sequence). PCR involved 60 Vbeta and 13 Jbeta primers. Method: immunoSEQ multiplex PCR; TCRdb's copy keeps in-frame clones and lacks some. The sample comprises about 140,000 clones, around 80% of which are singletons, and roughly 4.7% rests with the top ten. Healthy people donating bone marrow made up the donors. Study results and limitations: Overall, around 160 TCR beta chains were annotated as cytomegalovirus-associated.

About this clone itself: The antigen is unknown.

V and J are TRBV19 and TRBJ1-6; D remains ambiguous. This TCR derives from a man aged 40-50 years in good health and CMV-seronegative. The material sequenced was PBMCs. CDR3 coding DNA: TGTGCCAGTAGTATAGATTCGGGTTCCTATAATTCACCCCTCCACTTT. It encodes CASSIDSGSYNSPLHF.